This TCR beta chain is drawn from a study of blood T cell repertoires in COVID-19. Looking at the study overall: The study drew acute and convalescent COVID-19 samples from the United States, Italy and Spain.

The method was immunoSEQ multiplex PCR; TCRdb's version includes in-frame clones alone and lacks a portion of them. The repertoire holds 70,000 to 75,000 clones, with about 88% as singletons. The CDR3 runs 14 residues. From germline, CDR1 is SGHDT and CDR2 YYEEEE. The V and J ends lost 4 bases and 0 bases respectively, with 8 bases between them. This clone was detected once. The sequence derives from a human donor in a cohort sampled during active COVID-19. The sequenced material came from peripheral blood. This chain joins TRBV5-6 and TRBJ1-3, with unresolved D. The CDR3 bases are TGTGCCAGCAGCATGGGCGACTCTGGAAACACCATATATTTT. Translated, it gives CASSMGDSGNTIYF.